These 4 T cell receptor beta chains came from one sample sequenced in a study of cytomegalovirus exposure and HLA in healthy donors. The study ran its PCR with 60 Vbeta and 13 Jbeta primers. The data were produced by immunoSEQ multiplex PCR, yet TCRdb's version contains in-frame clones alone and is incomplete. The repertoire consists of 77,000 or so clones, with roughly 76% occurring once and the leading ten covering more than 7%. Source material: PBMCs. These receptors were collected from a woman in her 40s in good health and CMV-seronegative.

The V call is TRBV5-4, the J call TRBJ2-7, with 7 bases that match TRBD2. Trimming at V came to 0 bases and at J to 4 bases, leaving 4 bases not matched to a gene. Germline lookup yields CDR1 SGHNT and CDR2 YYREEE (reference sequence). The CDR3 has 14 residues. The DNA of the CDR3 is TGTGCCAGCAGCTTGGGACTAGCAGTATACGAGCAGTACTTC. It specifies CASSLGLAVYEQYF.

The chain links TRBV4-1 to TRBJ2-7; 8 bases are a match to TRBD1. This CDR3 has 15 amino acids. Germline CDR1 is MGHRA and CDR2 is YSYEKL. Losses at the gene ends were 2 bases for V and 3 bases for J; bases not matched to a gene: 6. The CDR3 bases are TGCGCCAGCAGCCAATCTAGGACAGGGAACTACGAGCAGTACTTC. It translates to CASSQSRTGNYEQYF.

J is TRBJ2-4 and V is TRBV2; D is ambiguous. The germline CDR1 and CDR2 sequences are SNHLY and FYNNEI. The CDR3 consists of 16 residues. Between the trimmed V and J ends, which lost 7 bases and 1 base, there was a span of 17 bases. CDR3 sequence reads: CASKASSRRAKNIQYF. In DNA form, the CDR3 reads TGTGCCAGCAAAGCGTCGAGCCGACGGGCCAAAAACATTCAGTACTTC.

The chain has TRBV7-3 and TRBJ2-4; 7 bases fit TRBD1. V shed 5 bases, J shed 10 bases, and the junction held 5 bases outside the gene matches. The CDR3 runs to 12 residues. Looked up from germline, CDR1 is SGHTA and CDR2 is FQGTGA. The CDR3 reads CASSTIQGIQYF. The CDR3 nucleotides are TGTGCCAGCAGCACTATACAGGGGATTCAGTACTTC.